This T cell receptor beta chain derives from a study of cytotoxic CD8 clonotypes in ibrutinib-treated CLL. Study-wide points: Public clonotypes, found uncommonly, either contracted or stayed stable on treatment.

V was clipped by 6 bases and J by 0 bases; unmatched bases: 6. Germline V gene lookup returns CDR1 KGHSH and CDR2 LQKENI. The CDR3 consists of 15 residues. Repertoires were generated with immunoSEQ multiplex PCR, while TCRdb's copy carries only in-frame clones and drops some. This sample yields some 140,000 clones, of which 84% are seen a single time; 3% to 4% belongs to the top ten. Turning to this clone: No antigen is known for it.

The source is a human donor with chronic lymphocytic leukemia. Sequencing was performed on PBMCs, taken after 24 months of ibrutinib treatment. The chain carries TRBV18 and TRBJ1-2; 8 bases agree with TRBD1. DNA for the CDR3: TGTGCCAGCTCGGACAGGGCTCCCGCTAACTATGGCTACACCTTC. Residues: CASSDRAPANYGYTF.